This TCR beta chain comes out of a study of spatial heterogeneity in lung cancer. Individually, TCR cDNA molecules were each labelled with a unique molecular identifier. From the 5' RACE reads, TCRdb called clonotypes with MiXCR, one entry per CDR3 protein. The table lists about 95,000 distinct CDR3 sequences, over 8.5% of them singletons. Sample time point: sample taken at primary tumor resection. Whole RNA came from tumor, nontumor lung or frozen PBMC and was sequenced without being sorted. This clonotype was counted at least ten times. Germline CDR1 and CDR2: KGHSH and LQKENI. With V trimmed by 4 bases and J by 0 bases, 7 bases remained unmatched. The CDR3 covers 17 residues.

The receptor comes from a male donor with early-stage non-small cell lung cancer. The rearrangement links TRBV18 to TRBJ1-4; 8 positions agree with TRBD1. Material: PBMCs, obtained at surgery. The CDR3: CASSHFQGAATNEKLFF. Here the CDR3 DNA reads TGTGCCAGCTCACACTTCCAGGGGGCGGCAACTAATGAAAAACTGTTTTTT.